This T cell receptor beta chain came from a study of beta chain features in type 1 diabetes. Germline V CDR1 and CDR2: SGDLS, YYNGEE. V shed 0 bases and J shed 4 bases, with 13 bases lying between them. This CDR3 spans 15 amino acids. The isolated RNA, all of it, was reverse transcribed, so expressed TCRB transcripts were what got sequenced. Sequenced by immunoSEQ multiplex PCR; TCRdb stores in-frame clones only, minus some. Here the sample spans hundreds of thousands of clones, about a sixth being singletons. Sequencing used naive CD4+ T cells from blood. The chain has TRBV9 and TRBJ2-5, with D possibly matching TRBD1 (6 bases). The receptor was isolated from a woman aged 18-29 years in good health. The CDR3 coding sequence is TGTGCCAGCAGCGTAGTGGGGATAGGGGGAGAGACCCAGTACTTC. It codes for CASSVVGIGGETQYF.